This T cell receptor beta chain was recovered during a study of CD8+ T cells in alopecia areata. Investigators sorted PBMCs to obtain both CD4+ and CD8+ T cells. About this clone: Its specificity is not known.

This CDR3 is built from 15 residues. Germline V CDR1 and CDR2: SEHNR, FQNEAQ (reference sequence). V lost 1 base, J lost 8 bases, and 18 bases lay in between. cDNA serving as the sequencing template came from extracted, reverse transcribed RNA. Libraries were prepared by immunoSEQ multiplex PCR; TCRdb keeps only in-frame clonotypes and omits some of them. The sample has some 110,000 clones; around 61% are singletons. Study findings and constraints: Scalp sequencing captures resident alphabeta T cells of normal skin too. Mice showed clearer TCR sharing than patients did, a gap that was possibly HLA-related. Researchers report lesional scalp, most notably alopecia totalis/universalis, outstripped normal scalp in clonality.

The sequencing sample was made of CD4+ T cells sorted from blood. The rearrangement links TRBV7-9 to TRBJ2-7, with D perhaps matching TRBD1 or TRBD2 (5 bases each). This receptor was identified in a human donor in good health. The CDR3 DNA is TGTGCCAGCAGCTTAGGGGCAGGGAGATGGTTACAGCAGTACTTC. It is translated as CASSLGAGRWLQQYF.